The 31 T cell receptor beta chains below were found in one sample sequenced in a study of cytomegalovirus exposure and HLA in healthy donors. Primers: 60 Vbeta forward and 13 Jbeta reverse. This table comes from immunoSEQ multiplex PCR, and its TCRdb copy is limited to in-frame clones, with some not included. Of 50,000 to 80,000 clones in the sample, around four fifths were seen once. Material for sequencing was PBMCs. These receptors came from a male donor in good health and CMV-seropositive.

This clone was counted between two and nine times. This chain joins TRBV4-2 and TRBJ2-1, with a weak D call TRBD2 (6 bases). This CDR3 is 15 amino acids long. V gave up 4 bases and J gave up 1 base, with 11 bases separating them. CDR1 and CDR2 from the germline V gene are LGHNA and YNFKEQ. The CDR3 nucleotides read TGTGCCAGCAGCCCTCCCGGGGGTTCCTACAATGAGCAGTTCTTC. This codes for CASSPPGGSYNEQFF.

This clone was found once. The gene calls are TRBV15 and TRBJ1-5; D might be TRBD1 (5 bases). This CDR3 comprises 17 residues. From germline, CDR1 is LNHNV and CDR2 YYDKDF (reference sequence). Trimming removed 0 bases from V and 4 bases from J, with 16 bases in between. The CDR3 DNA is TGTGCCACCAGCAGAGATTATGGTGGGTCAGGGAATCAGCCCCAGCATTTT. Translation gives CATSRDYGGSGNQPQHF.

The chain employs TRBV19 and TRBJ2-7; 8 bases fit TRBD1. The CDR3 runs to 14 residues. The germline V gene encodes CDR1 LNHDA and CDR2 SQIVND (reference sequence). Trimming removed 3 bases from V and 3 bases from J; junction bases left unmatched: 4. The CDR3 DNA reads TGTGCCAGTAGTATCCGGGACAGGTACTACGAGCAGTACTTC. It encodes CASSIRDRYYEQYF. Combining the CDR3 with reference TRBV19 and TRBJ2-7 gives the whole variable domain DGGITQSPKYLFRKEGQNVTLSCEQNLNHDAMYWYRQDPGQGLRLIYYSQIVNDFQKGDIAEGYSVSREKKESFPLTVTSAQKNPTAFYLCASSIRDRYYEQYFGPGTRLTVT.

This clone has a single count. Here the CDR3 DNA reads TGTGCCTGGAGTGTAACTTGGCAGGGCCATAGCAATCAGCCCCAGCATTTT. Amino acids: CAWSVTWQGHSNQPQHF. The chain has TRBV30 and TRBJ1-5; perhaps TRBD1 as D (5 bases). Germline V gives CDR1 GTSNPN, CDR2 SVGIG (reference sequence). The CDR3 has 17 amino acids. Deletions cut 0 bases from V and 0 bases from J, with 15 bases between.

The chain employs TRBV11-2 and TRBJ1-1; 8 bases map to TRBD1. V shed 5 bases and J 2 bases; nucleotides not matched to a gene: 7. Germline CDR1 and CDR2: SGHAT and FQNNGV. CDR3 length: 15 amino acids. The CDR3 region is CASSPSTGGNTEAFF. CDR3 nucleotide sequence: TGTGCCAGCAGCCCAAGTACAGGGGGTAACACTGAAGCTTTCTTT. Using reference TRBV11-2 and TRBJ1-1 for the parts outside the CDR3, the full variable domain is EAGVAQSPRYKIIEKRQSVAFWCNPISGHATLYWYQQILGQGPKLLIQFQNNGVVDDSQLPKDRFSAERLKGVDSTLKIQPAKLEDSAVYLCASSPSTGGNTEAFFGQGTRLTVV.

A single count supports this clone. The CDR3 region has the DNA TGTGCCAGCAGCCAAGATTCGCTTTTAGGACAGCACTATGGCTACACCTTC. This gives the protein CASSQDSLLGQHYGYTF. V is TRBV4-2 and J is TRBJ1-2; tentative D call: TRBD1 (6 bases). Germline V CDR1 and CDR2: LGHNA, YNFKEQ. CDR3 size: 17 residues. The ends were cut back, 0 bases at V and 3 bases at J, with 17 bases in the middle.

The chain couples TRBV29-1 to TRBJ2-7, with D hard to call. CDR3 length: 12 amino acids. V lost 0 bases, J lost 12 bases, and 15 bases lay in between. Germline lookup yields CDR1 SQVTM and CDR2 ANQGSEA. This CDR3 reads CSVEDDWAFRYF. The CDR3 DNA reads TGCAGCGTTGAAGATGATTGGGCCTTCCGGTACTTC.

This clone was seen a few times. The V and J genes are TRBV6-6 and TRBJ1-1, with D perhaps TRBD1 (6 bases). This CDR3 region has 14 residues. V was clipped by 5 bases and J by 4 bases, with 14 bases between them. Germline V lookup: CDR1 MNHNY, CDR2 SVGAGI (reference sequence). The DNA for the CDR3 is TGTGCCAGCAGTGCGCAGGGGCAGGGCACTGAAGCTTTCTTT. Amino acid sequence: CASSAQGQGTEAFF.

V and J are TRBV28 and TRBJ2-5, with 10 bases aligning to TRBD1. With V trimmed by 5 bases and J by 5 bases, 5 bases remained unmatched. CDR1 is MDHEN, CDR2 SYDVKM, per germline. The CDR3 covers 14 residues. The DNA for the CDR3 is TGTGCCAGCAGTCAGACAGGGGGCAGGGAGACCCAGTACTTC. It is translated as CASSQTGGRETQYF.

J is TRBJ1-3 and V is TRBV6-5; D is uncertain. Germline-derived CDR1 and CDR2 are MNHEY and SVGAGI. The CDR3 extends over 15 amino acids. V was trimmed by 6 bases and J by 0 bases, leaving 12 bases between them. CDR3 coding DNA: TGTGCCAGCAGCCTAAACCCCGACTCTGGAAACACCATATATTTT. This translates into CASSLNPDSGNTIYF.

This clone was picked up a small number of times. This chain joins TRBV7-9 and TRBJ1-1; TRBD1 might be the D (6 bases). The CDR3 has 14 amino acids. Between the trimmed V and J ends, which lost 6 bases and 4 bases, there was a span of 15 bases. Germline-derived CDR1 and CDR2 are SEHNR and FQNEAQ (reference sequence). The CDR3 spells CASRFGGHGTEAFF. DNA of the CDR3: TGTGCCAGCAGGTTCGGGGGGCACGGCACTGAAGCTTTCTTT.

The chain employs TRBV5-6 and TRBJ2-1; 7 bases align to TRBD2. The CDR3 has 15 amino acids. Germline CDR1 SGHDT, CDR2 YYEEEE. Trimming took 6 bases from V and 6 from J; bases not matched to a gene: 12. The CDR3 sequence: CASIGIGGSVNEQFF. The CDR3 DNA follows: TGTGCCAGCATTGGTATCGGGGGGAGCGTCAATGAGCAGTTCTTC.

This clone was recorded only once. The genes are TRBV19 and TRBJ2-1; D is possibly TRBD1 (5 bases). V lost 3 bases to trimming and J lost 4 bases, with 19 bases between them. The CDR3 is 17 amino acids. The germline gives CDR1 LNHDA, CDR2 SQIVND (reference sequence). This chain's CDR3 is CASSIDTIQGPYNEQFF. Here the CDR3 DNA reads TGTGCCAGTAGTATCGATACCATCCAGGGCCCTTACAATGAGCAGTTCTTC.

The chain couples TRBV5-1 to TRBJ2-5; 11 bases match TRBD2. CDR3 length: 16 residues. The V segment lost 4 bases and the J segment 4 bases; nucleotides outside the gene matches: 9. The germline gives CDR1 SGHRS, CDR2 YFSETQ. The CDR3 sequence is CASSVQLAGAGETQYF. In DNA form, the CDR3 reads TGCGCCAGCAGCGTCCAACTAGCGGGGGCGGGAGAGACCCAGTACTTC.

The chain carries TRBV6-6 and TRBJ1-1; 7 bases align to TRBD1. The length of the CDR3 is 16 residues. Germline-derived CDR1 and CDR2 are MNHNY and SVGAGI (reference sequence). V was pared by 2 bases and J by 2 bases, with 8 bases of the junction left unmatched. CDR3 DNA sequence: TGTGCCAGCAGTTACGGTCGGGGACAGAGAAACACTGAAGCTTTCTTT. This sequence encodes CASSYGRGQRNTEAFF.

The chain uses TRBV28 and TRBJ1-5; D is perhaps TRBD1 (6 bases). The CDR3 length is 15 residues. V dropped 3 bases and J dropped 4 bases, with 13 bases sitting between them. The V gene's germline CDR1 is MDHEN and CDR2 SYDVKM. The CDR3 DNA follows: TGTGCCAGCAGTTTTACAGGGAAGGGGAATCAGCCCCAGCATTTT. This translates into CASSFTGKGNQPQHF.

DNA for the CDR3: TGTGCCAGCAGCTTACCTAATCACAGGGTTAGGGGTTCACCCCTCCACTTT. Encoded protein: CASSLPNHRVRGSPLHF. The J gene is TRBJ1-6, the V gene TRBV11-2; possible D gene TRBD1, 6 bases. Germline V CDR1 and CDR2: SGHAT, FQNNGV. V gave up 2 bases and J gave up 9 bases, with 20 bases separating them. The CDR3 runs 17 residues.

The chain has TRBV28 and TRBJ1-5; no clear D. Germline CDR1 MDHEN, CDR2 SYDVKM. The CDR3 has 13 residues. The V gene lost 6 bases and the J gene lost 2 bases, with 8 bases spanning the gap. The CDR3, as DNA: TGTGCCAGCAGCCGGTCGGGCAATCAGCCCCAGCATTTT. Residues: CASSRSGNQPQHF.

The chain combines TRBV18 with TRBJ1-1, with 7 bases aligning to TRBD1. J lost 11 bases, V lost 5 bases, and 8 bases had no gene match. CDR1 and CDR2 from the germline V gene are KGHSH and LQKENI. The CDR3 is 12 residues long. This CDR3 reads CASSGPGQWAFF. CDR3 sequence (DNA): TGTGCCAGCTCAGGACCGGGACAGTGGGCTTTCTTT.

The genes are TRBV10-3 and TRBJ1-5, with TRBD1 identical over 7 bases. The germline gives CDR1 ENHRY, CDR2 SYGVKD. There are 18 residues in the CDR3. With 0 bases clipped from V and 8 bases from J, the junction kept 16 bases outside the gene matches. CDR3 nucleotides: TGTGCCATCAGTGAGTCGCTCCCGCAGGGGGTATCCGGGGAGCCCCAGCATTTT. It codes for CAISESLPQGVSGEPQHF.

This chain uses TRBV27 with TRBJ2-5; 9 bases line up with TRBD2. Germline loops: CDR1 MNHEY, CDR2 SMNVEV (reference sequence). J gave up 11 bases and V 2 bases, and 12 bases lay outside the gene matches. This CDR3 comprises 15 residues. The CDR3 loop reads CASSLVSSGAGEQYF. As DNA, the CDR3 is TGTGCCAGCAGTTTAGTGTCTAGCGGGGCCGGAGAGCAGTACTTC.

V is TRBV9 and J is TRBJ1-3; a weak D match, TRBD1 (5 bases). The CDR3 consists of 15 residues. V shed 7 bases and J shed 2 bases, with 16 bases lying between them. Germline CDR1 SGDLS, CDR2 YYNGEE. The CDR3 region has the DNA TGTGCCAGCTTGTACCCGACAGAGGCTGGAAACACCATATATTTT. It is translated as CASLYPTEAGNTIYF.

This clone was counted only a few times. The chain has TRBV5-6 and TRBJ1-5; possibly TRBD1 for D (6 bases). This CDR3 comprises 13 residues. Germline CDR1 SGHDT, CDR2 YYEEEE. V was shortened by 3 bases and J by 9 bases, with 13 bases between the two germline ends. Written as DNA, the CDR3 is TGTGCCAGCAGCTCCCCGGTGGACAGGCCCCAGCATTTT. Protein: CASSSPVDRPQHF.

This clone appeared a single time. This chain uses TRBV6-5 with TRBJ1-2, with TRBD1 identical over 10 bases. Germline V gives CDR1 MNHEY, CDR2 SVGAGI. There are 16 residues in the CDR3. J was trimmed by 7 bases and V by 4 bases; bases with no gene match: 12. The CDR3 DNA reads as TGTGCCAGCAGTTTCGGGACAGGGGCCCCCATGGCTGGCTACACCTTC. Its translation: CASSFGTGAPMAGYTF.

CDR3 bases: TGTGCCAGTAGTATAGACGGCAGCGGAAGATACGAGCAGTACTTC. Amino acids: CASSIDGSGRYEQYF. V and J are TRBV19 and TRBJ2-5, with D maybe TRBD2 (5 bases). The J call is doubtful: the DNA matches TRBJ2-7 better. Germline lookup yields CDR1 LNHDA and CDR2 SQIVND (reference sequence). CDR3 size: 15 residues.

V gene TRBV5-4 combines with J gene TRBJ2-6, with a weak D call TRBD1 (6 bases). This CDR3 comprises 16 residues. Germline V lookup: CDR1 SGHNT, CDR2 YYREEE (reference sequence). The V and J ends lost 4 bases and 0 bases respectively, with 11 bases between them. The CDR3 DNA reads as TGTGCCAGCAGCACGGACAGATTCTCTGGGGCCAACGTCCTGACTTTC. Its translation is CASSTDRFSGANVLTF.

The V gene is TRBV4-1, the J gene TRBJ2-1, with 10 bases fitting TRBD1. The V and J ends lost 6 bases and 8 bases, in that order; junction bases with no gene match: 7. The CDR3 is made up of 14 amino acids. Germline V lookup: CDR1 MGHRA, CDR2 YSYEKL. For the CDR3, the DNA is TGCGCCAGCAGAGCCGGGACAGGGGACCATGAGCAGTTCTTC. This translates into CASRAGTGDHEQFF.

The chain links TRBV7-9 to TRBJ2-3, with TRBD2 matching over 8 bases. The germline V gene has CDR1 SEHNR and CDR2 FQNEAQ (reference sequence). This CDR3 has 16 amino acids. The V segment lost 4 bases and the J segment 2 bases; nucleotides outside the gene matches: 8. CDR3 sequence reads: CASSSVLAGVTDTQYF. CDR3 sequence (DNA): TGTGCCAGCAGCTCAGTCCTAGCGGGCGTCACAGATACGCAGTATTTT.

This rearrangement joins TRBV15 to TRBJ1-4, with D perhaps TRBD1 (6 bases). Trimming removed 0 bases from V and 3 bases from J, with 14 bases in between. The germline V gene has CDR1 LNHNV and CDR2 YYDKDF (reference sequence). This CDR3 contains 17 residues. CDR3 residues: CATSRDELGGPNEKLFF. DNA of the CDR3: TGTGCCACCAGCAGAGATGAGTTGGGGGGGCCTAATGAAAAACTGTTTTTT.

The J gene is TRBJ2-2, the V gene TRBV2, with D possibly matching TRBD2 (6 bases). The CDR3 contains 15 residues. The germline CDR1 and CDR2 sequences are SNHLY and FYNNEI. V dropped 5 bases and J dropped 6 bases, with 16 bases sitting between them. The CDR3 is CASSKWGEGPGELFF. CDR3 in DNA: TGTGCCAGCAGTAAATGGGGGGAAGGACCCGGGGAGCTGTTTTTT.

The chain links TRBV11-2 to TRBJ2-5; 9 positions match TRBD1. The CDR3 is made up of 16 amino acids. Germline V CDR1 and CDR2: SGHAT, FQNNGV. Unmatched junction bases numbered 4, after V lost 0 bases and J lost 2 bases. CDR3 sequence: CASSLDGDRVQETQYF. The CDR3 coding sequence is TGTGCCAGCAGCTTAGATGGGGACAGGGTACAAGAGACCCAGTACTTC.